The sequence of this T cell receptor beta chain was determined in a study of cytomegalovirus exposure and HLA in healthy donors. Germline CDR1 SGHTA, CDR2 FQGTGA. The length of the CDR3 is 13 residues. PCR primers comprised 60 Vbeta and 13 Jbeta primers. Repertoires were generated with immunoSEQ multiplex PCR, while TCRdb's copy carries only in-frame clones and drops some. This sample has fewer than 200,000 clones; around 82% occur once, and the top ten carry around 0.97%. This sequence was found in a man aged 25 to 45 in good health and CMV-seronegative. The rearrangement uses TRBV7-3 and TRBJ2-5; maybe TRBD1 (6 bases). The J call is doubtful: the DNA matches TRBJ2-7 better. Sequencing was carried out using PBMCs. The CDR3 loop reads CASSKDRISEQYF. CDR3 sequence (DNA): TGTGCCAGCAGCAAAGACAGGATTTCCGAGCAGTACTTC.